The sequence of this T cell receptor (beta chain) was determined in a study of cytomegalovirus exposure and HLA in healthy donors. At the level of the study: The 120 validation repertoires, a later analysis reported, used the same platform as the 666 repertoires from the first cohort.

Profiled with immunoSEQ multiplex PCR; TCRdb holds only in-frame clones, not every one. The table lists approximately 82,000 clones, approximately 95% of them singletons. Concerning this clone: Antigen specificity is unknown.

Overall study findings and caveats: Under in vitro conditions, three CMV-associated chains were confirmed as specific for CMV antigens. For most TCR sequences rarity was the rule, although some public TCRs occurred in many donors. Per published reports, the classifier diagnosed cytomegalovirus status with high specificity and sensitivity.

There are 12 residues in the CDR3. CDR1 is SEHNR, CDR2 FQNEAQ, per germline (reference sequence). Deletions cut 4 bases from V and 3 bases from J, with 6 bases between. The sample consisted of PBMCs. The chain uses TRBV7-9 and TRBJ1-2; no clear D gene. This clonotype was obtained from a young woman in good health and CMV-seronegative. The CDR3 nucleotides read TGTGCCAGCAGCTACACAGACTATGGCTACACCTTC. Translation: CASSYTDYGYTF.